Below are 19 T cell receptor beta chains sequenced from a single sample in a study of blood T cell repertoires in COVID-19. The method was immunoSEQ multiplex PCR; TCRdb's version includes in-frame clones alone and lacks a portion of them. The table lists some 140,000 clones, 88% of them singletons. Sequences were obtained from peripheral blood. These receptors came from a man between 65 and 85 years old with active COVID-19.

The chain uses TRBV14 and TRBJ2-7; D is undetermined. The CDR3 has 14 residues. CDR1 is SGHDN, CDR2 FVKESK, per germline. Trimming cost V 3 bases and J 2 bases, with 11 bases left between them. The DNA of the CDR3 is TGTGCCAGCAGCCACGCCTTAACTACCTACGAGCAGTACTTC. It is translated as CASSHALTTYEQYF.

This chain links TRBV2 with TRBJ1-1, with 12 bases identical to TRBD1. This CDR3 spans 14 amino acids. V was pared by 7 bases and J by 2 bases, with 2 bases of the junction left unmatched. In germline, CDR1 is SNHLY, CDR2 FYNNEI. The CDR3 bases are TGTGCCAGCACGGGACAGGGGGCTAACACTGAAGCTTTCTTT. Protein product: CASTGQGANTEAFF.

The J gene is TRBJ2-4, the V gene TRBV6-5, with TRBD1 matching over 8 bases. CDR3 length: 13 amino acids. The V segment lost 5 bases and the J segment 8 bases; nucleotides outside the gene matches: 5. Germline-derived CDR1 and CDR2 are MNHEY and SVGAGI. CDR3 region: CASSRTDRDIQYF. CDR3 nucleotide sequence: TGTGCCAGCAGTCGCACGGACAGGGACATTCAGTACTTC.

The chain is built from TRBV21-1 and TRBJ2-3; the listed D gene, TRBD2, was not tested against the DNA. TRBV21-1 is annotated as a pseudogene. The CDR3 is 15 residues long. The CDR3 sequence is CASRRPSGNTDTQYF. The CDR3 DNA reads as TGTGCCAGCAGGAGGCCTAGCGGTAACACAGATACGCAGTATTTT.

V usage is TRBV9 and J usage is TRBJ2-5; tentative D call: TRBD2 (6 bases). The CDR3 runs to 15 residues. Germline values: CDR1 SGDLS, CDR2 YYNGEE. The V end lost 1 base, the J end lost 0 bases, and 10 bases lay between the germline ends. The chain's CDR3 is CASSVSAGYQETQYF. The CDR3 bases are TGTGCCAGCAGCGTATCAGCGGGCTACCAAGAGACCCAGTACTTC. The whole variable domain, remainder taken from reference TRBV9 and TRBJ2-5, is DSGVTQTPKHLITATGQRVTLRCSPRSGDLSVYWYQQSLDQGLQFLIQYYNGEERAKGNILERFSAQQFPDLHSELNLSSLELGDSALYFCASSVSAGYQETQYFGPGTRLLVL.

In DNA form, the CDR3 reads TGTGCCAGCAGCTTTCGGAACACCGGGGAGCTGTTTTTT. Encoded protein: CASSFRNTGELFF. The J gene is TRBJ2-2, the V gene TRBV7-3; D is unresolved. Germline V gives CDR1 SGHTA, CDR2 FQGTGA. Trimming removed 3 bases at V and 1 base at J, with 3 bases between. CDR3 length: 13 residues.

The gene calls are TRBV28 and TRBJ1-6; D possibly corresponds to TRBD1 (5 bases). Trimming removed 5 bases at V and 6 bases at J, with 14 bases between. Looked up from germline, CDR1 is MDHEN and CDR2 is SYDVKM. CDR3 length equals 15 residues. CDR3 in amino acids: CASSLFQGGNSPLHF. In nucleotides, the CDR3 is TGTGCCAGCAGTCTCTTTCAGGGAGGTAATTCACCCCTCCACTTT.

The chain joins TRBV10-2 to TRBJ1-1, with 8 bases fitting TRBD1. This CDR3 comprises 14 residues. V trimming: 5 bases; J trimming: 5 bases; junction bases outside the gene matches: 7. The germline gives CDR1 WSHSY, CDR2 SAAADI. The CDR3 nucleotides read TGCGCCAGCAGTCTGGACAGGGTTGGAACTGAAGCTTTCTTT. It translates to CASSLDRVGTEAFF.

This clone appeared a single time. J is TRBJ1-1 and V is TRBV7-9; no firm D call. The germline CDR1 and CDR2 sequences are SEHNR and FQNEAQ (reference sequence). This CDR3 is built from 12 residues. Trimming took off 1 base at V and 7 bases at J, with 7 bases between the two ends. The CDR3 loop is CASSLGGNEAFF. The CDR3 DNA reads as TGTGCCAGCAGCTTAGGAGGCAATGAAGCTTTCTTT.

This chain joins TRBV19 and TRBJ2-7, with 7 bases aligning to TRBD2. V shed 8 bases, J shed 4 bases, and the junction held 11 bases outside the gene matches. The CDR3 length is 14 residues. Germline loops: CDR1 LNHDA, CDR2 SQIVND (reference sequence). This chain's CDR3 is CASRLAAGIYEQYF. The CDR3 DNA is TGTGCCAGTCGGCTAGCGGCGGGTATATACGAGCAGTACTTC.

The chain recombines TRBV10-3 with TRBJ2-7; 11 bases are a match to TRBD2. This CDR3 has 13 residues. The V segment lost 7 bases and the J segment 5 bases; nucleotides outside the gene matches: 4. Germline assignment: CDR1 ENHRY and CDR2 SYGVKD. The CDR3 DNA sequence: TGTGCCATCACAAAGGGACTAGCGGACGAGCAGTACTTC. Translating it yields CAITKGLADEQYF.

This clone showed up just once. The chain combines TRBV19 with TRBJ2-1; D call uncertain. In germline, CDR1 is LNHDA, CDR2 SQIVND (reference sequence). V shed 0 bases and J shed 0 bases, with 9 bases lying between them. The CDR3 extends over 16 amino acids. CDR3 in amino acids: CASSIEGYSSYNEQFF. In DNA form, the CDR3 reads TGTGCCAGTAGTATAGAGGGCTATTCCTCCTACAATGAGCAGTTCTTC.

This chain uses TRBV18 with TRBJ1-1; 7 bases align to TRBD1. This CDR3 comprises 16 residues. V lost 2 bases, J lost 2 bases, and 8 bases stayed unmatched. CDR1 and CDR2 (germline): KGHSH, LQKENI. CDR3 amino acids: CASSPLRQGPNTEAFF. CDR3 coding DNA: TGTGCCAGCTCACCATTAAGACAGGGACCCAACACTGAAGCTTTCTTT.

The chain links TRBV5-4 to TRBJ2-3, with 9 positions matching TRBD2. Germline V gene lookup returns CDR1 SGHNT and CDR2 YYREEE (reference sequence). The CDR3 is 15 residues long. After removal of 5 bases from V and 6 bases from J, the junction contained 10 bases not matched to a gene. The CDR3 loop is CASSSGGRGEDTQYF. CDR3 in DNA: TGTGCCAGCAGTTCAGGCGGGAGGGGAGAGGATACGCAGTATTTT.

The V and J genes are TRBV7-9 and TRBJ2-7; possibly TRBD2 for D (6 bases). This CDR3 is built from 12 residues. Trimming removed 4 bases at V and 4 bases at J, with 8 bases between. Germline V gives CDR1 SEHNR, CDR2 FQNEAQ (reference sequence). The DNA for the CDR3 is TGTGCCAGCAGCTGGGGGGTTTACGAGCAGTACTTC. This gives the protein CASSWGVYEQYF.

This rearrangement joins TRBV7-3 to TRBJ1-5; TRBD1 matches 8 bases. V was pared by 2 bases and J by 2 bases, with 11 bases of the junction left unmatched. The length of the CDR3 is 18 residues. CDR1 is SGHTA, CDR2 FQGTGA, per germline. The CDR3 DNA is TGTGCCAGCAGCTTAGCAGACAGGGGAAAAGTAGGCAATCAGCCCCAGCATTTT. Translated: CASSLADRGKVGNQPQHF.

The rearrangement uses TRBV7-9 and TRBJ2-3, with TRBD1 matching over 7 bases. Germline V lookup: CDR1 SEHNR, CDR2 FQNEAQ (reference sequence). This CDR3 spans 14 amino acids. V dropped 3 bases and J dropped 3; count of bases not matched to a gene: 3. The CDR3 coding sequence is TGTGCCAGCAGCTTTACAGGGGAAACAGATACGCAGTATTTT. Amino acid sequence: CASSFTGETDTQYF.

This chain connects TRBV11-2 to TRBJ2-4; the match to TRBD1 covers 8 bases. CDR1 and CDR2 from the germline V gene are SGHAT and FQNNGV. The CDR3 extends over 15 amino acids. V lost 4 bases and J lost 3; bases outside the gene matches: 5. This CDR3 reads CASSYGDRGKNIQYF. The CDR3 bases are TGTGCCAGCAGCTACGGAGACAGGGGCAAAAACATTCAGTACTTC.

The chain is built from TRBV5-1 and TRBJ1-1, with D tentatively TRBD1 (6 bases). Trimming removed 3 bases at V and 13 bases at J, with 19 bases between. This CDR3 region has 13 residues. The V gene's germline CDR1 is SGHRS and CDR2 YFSETQ. The DNA for the CDR3 is TGCGCCAGCAGCTCCGAGGCTAGGGACAAGGGTTTCTTT. Translated: CASSSEARDKGFF.